Sequencing of this T cell receptor (beta chain) was carried out in a study of identical twins' blood T cells. The wider study: About six alpha and about 6 beta libraries together yielded 45 million or so reads.

Sample barcodes were added at both library ends during cDNA synthesis. TCRdb fed the 5' RACE reads into MiXCR, producing one record per CDR3 protein. The table records 350,000 to 400,000 distinct CDR3 sequences, about 28% of them present only once. CDR3 length: 15 amino acids. Germline CDR1 LNHDA, CDR2 SQIVND (reference sequence). V was trimmed by 3 bases and J by 3 bases, leaving 13 bases between them. The chain employs TRBV19 and TRBJ2-3; TRBD2 might be the D (5 bases). The clonotype was recovered from a woman aged 18-55 years in good health. Sequenced sample: PBMCs. CDR3 residues: CASSMVSGRTDTQYF. The CDR3 nucleotides are TGTGCCAGTAGTATGGTAAGCGGAAGAACAGATACGCAGTATTTT.